This paragraph reports one T cell receptor beta chain. What it recognizes is unknown. The sample originates from a study of T cell responses to AZD1222 COVID-19 vaccine. About the study: Second-dose groups at about 4 or about 12 weeks were pooled. Whole-study results and caveats: Females outnumbered males among donors, who were mostly white British; clonal diversity was possibly underestimated.

CDR1 MNHEY and CDR2 SVGAGI come from the germline V gene. Trimming took off 10 bases at V and 1 base at J, with 16 bases between the two ends. CDR3 length equals 14 residues. Only in-frame clones appear in the TCRdb table, and some are missing; sequencing was by immunoSEQ multiplex PCR. In the table there are approximately 150,000 clones, 75% to 95% of which are singletons. The receptor's source is an adult in good health. The chain uses TRBV6-5 and TRBJ1-1; maybe TRBD1 (5 bases). The input for sequencing was peripheral blood, taken on day 0 of AZD1222 vaccination. CDR3 nucleotides: TGTGCCACCATACTAGCGACAGCGAACACTGAAGCTTTCTTT. Translated: CATILATANTEAFF.